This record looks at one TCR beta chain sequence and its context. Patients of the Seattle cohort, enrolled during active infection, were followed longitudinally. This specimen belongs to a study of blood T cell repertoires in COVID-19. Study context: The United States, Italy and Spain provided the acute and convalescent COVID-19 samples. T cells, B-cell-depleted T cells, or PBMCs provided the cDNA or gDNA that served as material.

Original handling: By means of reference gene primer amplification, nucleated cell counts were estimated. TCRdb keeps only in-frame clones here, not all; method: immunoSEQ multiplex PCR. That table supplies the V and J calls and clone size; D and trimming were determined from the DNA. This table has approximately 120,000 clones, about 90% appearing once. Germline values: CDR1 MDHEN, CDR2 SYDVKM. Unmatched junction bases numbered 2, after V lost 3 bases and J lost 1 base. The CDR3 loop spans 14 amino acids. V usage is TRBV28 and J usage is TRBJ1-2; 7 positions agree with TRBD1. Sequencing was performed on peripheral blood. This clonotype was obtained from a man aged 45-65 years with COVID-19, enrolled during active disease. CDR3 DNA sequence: TGTGCCAGCAGTTTGCAGGGGGATAACTATGGCTACACCTTC. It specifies CASSLQGDNYGYTF.